This T cell receptor (beta chain) was identified in a study of blood T cell repertoires in COVID-19 (dated by TCRdb to 2019 to 2021). About the full investigation: Collaborator samples came from the United States, Italy and Spain and covered acute and convalescent phases of COVID-19. The prospective study material was composed of cDNA or gDNA derived from T cells, B-cell-depleted T cells, or PBMCs. Deeply sampled blood TCRbeta repertoires from subjects exposed to, actively infected with, or recovered from COVID-19 were included in the dataset. The repertoires were made available in a free public database intended to serve as a resource for research on the immune response to SARS-CoV-2. The samples were drawn from the first 160 participants of the ongoing ImmuneRACE study and from over 950 subjects provided by 6 global collaborators. A de-identified subject ID, COVID-19 status, age in years and sex were almost always included in the sample metadata. Where available, HLA class I and class II types were obtained from metadata supplied by the sample provider rather than from assay-based typing.

One collaborating source in Seattle enrolled patients while the patients were actively infected and followed the patients over time throughout the course of disease. Each collaborating institution followed its own protocols to collect whole blood in K2EDTA tubes. For TCRbeta analysis, collaborators shipped samples in one of three forms: frozen whole blood, isolated PBMCs, or DNA extracted from either of those sample types. Trimming takes 1 base from V and 6 bases from J, and the germline ends sit 13 bases apart. The CDR3 measures 15 amino acids from cysteine to phenylalanine. The retained sequence is limited to the CDR3, 45 bases, with the frame set at the first base. The germline V gene encodes CDR1 SGHVS and CDR2 FNYEAQ. General study outcomes and caveats: Clinical and demographic metadata were provided uncurated, with the amount varying by source and participant.

TCRbeta CDR3 regions were amplified from genomic DNA by means of the immunoSEQ Assay, a bias-controlled multiplex PCR. Under the source paper's analysis protocol: The number of nucleated cells in each sample was estimated by amplification of reference gene primers within the assay. To quantify the absolute abundance of each unique TCRbeta CDR3 rearrangement, sequence reads were collapsed and filtered. For each sample, productive Simpson clonality was calculated as the square root of Simpson's diversity index across productive rearrangements. The source is immuneACCESS, and TCRdb retained only in-frame sequences with V and J called. Part of the clones is not carried over; for the studies checked, unresolved V genes explain less than half of this, and the remainder is unexplained. The V and J calls and clone size come from that table; D and trimming were worked out from the DNA. Across this sample there are about 160,000 clones, with 80% to 95% seen only once. The ten largest make up roughly 4.8% of the sample.

On this clone: Its antigen remains undetermined. The sample holds no much larger clone one base away, and base qualities are not on file.

The TCR originated in a man aged 25-40 years with COVID-19, enrolled during active disease. The chain is assembled from TRBV7-6 and TRBJ1-5; TRBD1 is a weak D gene call, 5 bases matching. The sequencing input was peripheral blood. The CDR3 region has the sequence CASSLEPGERQPQHF. The DNA sequence follows: TGTGCCAGCAGCTTAGAGCCGGGGGAGCGTCAGCCCCAGCATTTT.